The entry below gives a single TCR beta chain sequence along with its context. This clonotype was detected ten times or more. No antigen is known for it. The sample holds no much larger clone one base away, and base qualities are not on file. As encoded in the germline V gene, CDR1 is MNHEY while CDR2 is SVGEGT. The CDR3 spans 15 residues, from the cysteine through the phenylalanine. Left in the record is the CDR3 DNA by itself, 45 bases read in frame from the first base. A distance of 11 bases separates the germline ends of V and J, which lose 0 bases and 4 bases respectively. Donors were under 40 systemically healthy Caucasian individuals from Russia aged roughly 6 to 95 years. Each donor gave around 9.5 milliliters of peripheral blood, collected into EDTA-treated Vacutainer tubes. Ficoll-Paque density-gradient centrifugation was used to isolate PBMCs, with at least 6.5 million per sample. Trizol reagent was used to extract total RNA from PBMCs, with at least 5 micrograms per sample. For every donor, an aliquot of PBMCs went through flow cytometry to measure the percentages of naive CD45RAhigh/CD27high T cells.

The library was produced with 5' RACE. The run used an Illumina HiSeq 2500. A second PCR of roughly 6 to 11 cycles was run with a J-beta primer mix and a sample-barcoded 5' primer. Each TCR beta cDNA molecule received a unique molecular identifier from a template-switch 5' adaptor carrying 12 random nucleotides. Each sample yielded at least 2.5 million CDR3-containing paired-end reads. First-strand cDNA synthesis was performed from all RNA using the Mint cDNA synthesis kit, with priming by a TRBC-specific oligonucleotide. After uracil-DNA glycosylase treatment, a first 18-cycle PCR used universal primers M1SS and BC2_uni_R on all cDNA. In the paper's pipeline: For normalization, 1 million high-quality reads were randomly selected from each sample, with every read carrying a distinct molecular identifier. Instead of being binned into consensus sequences, reads with shared molecular identifiers were discarded. MiTCR, set to a Q25 quality threshold and the strictest error-elimination algorithm, was used for CDR3 identification, clonotype clustering and error correction. A nonparametric unseen species model with Euler transformation was used to estimate a lower bound on total TCR beta diversity. Using fastp at Q25 and MiXCR, TCRdb reprocessed the public reads and kept productive beta chains. Identical CDR3 proteins give one entry, which carries the most common genes and DNA. V and J calls and clone size were set by TCRdb, not the authors. The sample table records some 900,000 distinct CDR3 sequences; around 26% of these occur just once. About 18% of the sample is in the top ten clones.

This entry belongs to a study of blood T cells in healthy people across ages (dated by TCRdb to the mid-2010s). Concerning the study at large: Template switching captured roughly one uniquely barcoded TCR beta cDNA molecule per two T cells in model experiments. Age-related changes in TCR beta repertoire diversity were measured in the study by deep sequencing normalized with unique cDNA molecular identifiers. The donors were divided into four age groups: young (average roughly 17 years), middle-aged (under 40), aged (approximately 62) and long-lived (about 84). Donors of different ages were randomly distributed across sequencing lanes to avoid experimental bias. Two additional independent replicas of 1 million unique cDNA reads from the same blood draw were analyzed for two donors (one aged 18 to 29 and one aged 80 or older). What the work shows at the level of the full study, not this receptor alone: Because profiling used bulk unsorted PBMCs, naive and antigen-experienced compartments could not be compared conclusively. Compared with the aged group, the long-lived group had more naive CD4+ T cells, fewer expanded clones and increased TCR diversity, a pattern suggesting age selection. There was a strong correlation between observed TCR beta diversity and the percentage of naive T cells measured by flow cytometry. As age increased, observed TCR beta diversity per million T cells dropped in a roughly linear way, and a significant reduction was already evident by age about 36. Because the CMV infection status of the donors was unknown, age-related changes in expanded clonotypes may potentially have been confounded. Estimates of total diversity based on one million sequenced T cells were regarded as lower bounds and as underestimates.

The receptor chain draws on TRBV6-2 or TRBV6-3 and TRBJ2-3, and TRBD1 may be the D gene, going by 6 matching bases. Sequencing was carried out using blood. The origin of this receptor is a woman of 80 years or more in good health. The CDR3 region reads CASSYSAGVADTQYF. The nucleotide sequence is TGTGCCAGCAGTTACTCGGCAGGGGTGGCAGATACGCAGTATTTT.